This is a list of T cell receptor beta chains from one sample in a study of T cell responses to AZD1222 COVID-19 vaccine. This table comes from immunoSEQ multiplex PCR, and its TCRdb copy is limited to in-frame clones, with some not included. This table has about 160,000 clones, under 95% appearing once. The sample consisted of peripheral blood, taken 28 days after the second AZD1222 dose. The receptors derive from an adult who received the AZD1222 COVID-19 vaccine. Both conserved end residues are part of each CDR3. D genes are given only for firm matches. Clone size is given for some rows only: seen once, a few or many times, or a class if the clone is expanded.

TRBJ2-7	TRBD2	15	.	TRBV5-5	TGTGCCAGCAGCAATCCGGGACTAGCTGCATACGAGCAGTACTTC	CASSNPGLAAYEQYF
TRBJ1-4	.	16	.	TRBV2	TGTGCCAGCAGTCCCGAGAGTGGGGCCCTGGGTGAAAAACTGTTTTTT	CASSPESGALGEKLFF
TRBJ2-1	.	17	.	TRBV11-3	TGTGCCAGCAGCTTAGACCACCAAGCGGCCCCGTACAATGAGCAGTTCTTC	CASSLDHQAAPYNEQFF
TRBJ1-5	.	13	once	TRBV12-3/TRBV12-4	TGTGCCAGCAGTTCTCAGGGATTGAGGGCCCAGCATTTT	CASSSQGLRAQHF
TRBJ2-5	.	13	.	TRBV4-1	TGCGCCAGCAGCCAAGAGTCGGGAGAGACCCAGTACTTC	CASSQESGETQYF
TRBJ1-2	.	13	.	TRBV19	TGTGCCAGTAGTATATTCGCCAGTAATGGCTACACCTTC	CASSIFASNGYTF
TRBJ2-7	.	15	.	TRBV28	TGTGCCAGCAGTTCCCCGGGACTGGACTCCTACGAGCATTACTTC	CASSSPGLDSYEHYF
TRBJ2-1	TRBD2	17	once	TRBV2	TGTGCCAGCACGGGTACTTTAGCGGGAAGCTCCTACAATGAGCAGTTCTTC	CASTGTLAGSSYNEQFF
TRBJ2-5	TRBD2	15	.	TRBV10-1	TGCGCCAGCAGTCCGGGAGGGATATGGCAAGAGACCCAGTACTTC	CASSPGGIWQETQYF
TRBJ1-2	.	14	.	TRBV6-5	TGTGCCAGCAGTAGGGGTAAAGCTAACTATGGCTACACCTTC	CASSRGKANYGYTF